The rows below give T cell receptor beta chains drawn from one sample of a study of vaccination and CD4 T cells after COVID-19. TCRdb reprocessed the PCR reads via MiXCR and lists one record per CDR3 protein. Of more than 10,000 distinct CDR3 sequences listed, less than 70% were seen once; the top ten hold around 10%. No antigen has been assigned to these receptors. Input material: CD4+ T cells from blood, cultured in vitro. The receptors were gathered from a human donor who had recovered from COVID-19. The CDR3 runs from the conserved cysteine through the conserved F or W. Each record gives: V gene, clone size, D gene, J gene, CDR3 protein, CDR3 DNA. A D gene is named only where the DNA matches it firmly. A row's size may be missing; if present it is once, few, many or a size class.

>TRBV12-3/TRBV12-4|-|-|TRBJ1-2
CASSNQGLKPGYTF
TGTGCCAGCAGTAACCAGGGGTTGAAGCCGGGCTACACCTTC
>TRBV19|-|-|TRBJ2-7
CASSITGTYEQYF
TGTGCCAGTAGTATTACAGGGACCTACGAGCAGTACTTC
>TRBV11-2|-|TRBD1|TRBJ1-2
CASSVRQGAANYGYTF
TGTGCCAGCAGCGTTAGACAGGGGGCGGCTAACTATGGCTACACCTTC
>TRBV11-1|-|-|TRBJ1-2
CASRGGILWGYTF
TGTGCCAGCAGAGGCGGGATTCTATGGGGCTACACCTTC
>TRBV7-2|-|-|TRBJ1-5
CASSFTGLNQPQHF
TGTGCCAGCAGCTTCACAGGTCTCAATCAGCCCCAGCATTTT
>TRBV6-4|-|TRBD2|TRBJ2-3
CARFVSSGYPDTQYF
TGTGCCAGGTTTGTGTCTAGCGGGTACCCAGATACGCAGTATTTT
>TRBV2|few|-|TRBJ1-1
CASIQVAGVNTEAFF
TGTGCCAGCATCCAGGTGGCCGGGGTGAACACTGAAGCTTTCTTT
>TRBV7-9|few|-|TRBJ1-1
CASSLRSERGNTEAFF
TGTGCCAGCAGCTTACGCTCAGAGAGGGGGAACACTGAAGCTTTCTTT
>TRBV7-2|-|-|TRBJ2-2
CASSLVVGRGAGELFF
TGTGCCAGCAGCTTAGTTGTGGGGCGGGGCGCCGGGGAGCTGTTTTTT
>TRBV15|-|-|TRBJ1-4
CATSRDLEFWDPEKLFF
TGTGCCACCAGCAGAGACCTAGAGTTCTGGGATCCTGAAAAACTGTTTTTT
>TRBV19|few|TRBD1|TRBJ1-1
CASSIRDGTGEAFF
TGTGCCAGTAGTATTAGGGACGGGACAGGGGAAGCTTTCTTT